The 12 T cell receptor beta chains listed next were all sequenced from one sample in a study of T cell repertoires in cytomegalovirus infection (dated by TCRdb to about 2019). For sequencing, an Illumina HiSeq 1500 was employed. TCRdb's own reprocessing of the public reads used fastp at Q25 and MiXCR and kept productive beta chains. Rows matching on CDR3 protein sequence are summarized as one entry with the most common DNA and genes. The sample has approximately 150,000 distinct CDR3 sequences on record, about a sixth of them singletons. In total, the top ten clones hold roughly 20% of the sample. The sequenced sample consisted of CD8+ T cells from PBMCs. The receptors were gathered from a human donor in good health (CMV status not recorded). Some clones in this sample may be carry-over from other donors' samples.

This clonotype showed up just a few times. J is TRBJ2-7 and V is TRBV20-1; D may be TRBD2 (6 bases). This CDR3 is built from 17 residues. Trimming stripped 0 bases from V and 3 bases from J, with 21 bases between. Germline V gives CDR1 DFQATT, CDR2 SNEGSKA (reference sequence). In nucleotides, the CDR3 is TGCAGTGCTAGAGATAGTCGGGCGGCGGGGCGTATCTACGAGCAGTACTTC. This sequence encodes CSARDSRAAGRIYEQYF.

The chain joins TRBV5-6 to TRBJ1-2; 10 bases are a match to TRBD1. The V and J ends lost 7 bases and 8 bases, in that order; junction bases with no gene match: 5. Germline CDR1 and CDR2: SGHDT and YYEEEE. There are 12 residues in the CDR3. CDR3 in DNA: TGTGCCAGCCGTCCGGGACAGGGGGGCTACACCTTC. This codes for CASRPGQGGYTF.

The gene calls are TRBV14 and TRBJ2-7; 7 bases agree with TRBD2. The V gene's germline CDR1 is SGHDN and CDR2 FVKESK. V gave up 4 bases and J gave up 5 bases; unmatched junction bases: 8. CDR3 length: 14 residues. CDR3 DNA: TGTGCCAGCAGCCCCTTGGGGCGGGAGAACGAGCAGTACTTC. Translating gives CASSPLGRENEQYF.

The table lists this clonotype with many counts. The V call is TRBV7-9, the J call TRBJ2-7; 7 bases align to TRBD2. This CDR3 has 13 amino acids. The V and J ends lost 3 bases and 4 bases, in that order; junction bases with no gene match: 3. Germline CDR1 and CDR2: SEHNR and FQNEAQ (reference sequence). The CDR3 reads CASSFGGSYEQYF. CDR3 bases: TGTGCCAGCAGCTTCGGGGGGAGTTACGAGCAGTACTTC.

This sequence joins TRBV12-3 or TRBV12-4 and TRBJ2-1; no firm D call. V was trimmed by 4 bases and J by 3 bases, leaving 7 bases between them. This CDR3 comprises 13 residues. The CDR3 region has the DNA TGTGCCAGCAGTTCTGATAGCTACAATGAGCAGTTCTTC. Encoded protein: CASSSDSYNEQFF.

This rearrangement joins TRBV29-1 to TRBJ2-1, with 8 nucleotides matching TRBD2. Germline trimming cut 3 bases from V and 0 bases from J; bases unmatched to any gene: 4. There are 15 residues in the CDR3. Per the germline V gene, CDR1 is SQVTM and CDR2 is ANQGSEA. CDR3 residues: CSVDGAGGSYNEQFF. The CDR3 bases are TGCAGCGTTGATGGGGCGGGAGGCTCCTACAATGAGCAGTTCTTC.

The chain joins TRBV27 to TRBJ2-5, with D perhaps TRBD1 (5 bases). This CDR3 contains 11 residues. Germline loops: CDR1 MNHEY, CDR2 SMNVEV (reference sequence). Trimming pared 10 bases from V and 3 bases from J, leaving 9 bases between. This CDR3 reads CAKEQEETQYF. The CDR3 bases are TGTGCCAAGGAACAGGAAGAGACCCAGTACTTC.

There are a few counts of this clonotype. The rearrangement joins TRBV7-4 to TRBJ2-5; no firm D call. Germline values: CDR1 SGHVT, CDR2 SQSDAQ. V shed 6 bases and J shed 5 bases, with 7 bases lying between them. The CDR3 runs to 11 residues. As DNA, the CDR3 is TGTGCCAGCAGTCCTAGTGAGACCCAGTACTTC. As protein: CASSPSETQYF.

V gene TRBV7-9 combines with J gene TRBJ2-5; 7 nucleotides line up with TRBD2. Trimming at V came to 3 bases and at J to 4 bases, leaving 5 bases not matched to a gene. CDR1 is SEHNR, CDR2 FQNEAQ, per germline (reference sequence). The CDR3 contains 14 residues. CDR3 in DNA: TGTGCCAGCAGCTTCCGGGACTATCTAGAGACCCAGTACTTC. Residues: CASSFRDYLETQYF.

The rearrangement uses TRBV5-6 and TRBJ2-3; the match to TRBD2 covers 13 bases. The CDR3 is 18 amino acids. Per the germline V gene, CDR1 is SGHDT and CDR2 is YYEEEE. V lost 3 bases and J lost 4; bases outside the gene matches: 11. CDR3 amino acids: CASSSDSGLAGPPDTQYF. The CDR3 DNA follows: TGTGCCAGCAGCTCGGATTCGGGACTAGCGGGACCGCCAGATACGCAGTATTTT.

This clonotype was seen a few times. The CDR3 DNA reads as TGTGCCAGCAGTCACCGGGGAGGTAACACTGAAGCTTTCTTT. It is translated as CASSHRGGNTEAFF. The V gene is TRBV28, the J gene TRBJ1-1; D is uncertain. Germline assignment: CDR1 MDHEN and CDR2 SYDVKM. The CDR3 sequence is 14 residues long. V lost 5 bases, J lost 2 bases, and 12 bases lay in between.

The chain couples TRBV6-2 or TRBV6-3 to TRBJ2-7, with 9 nucleotides matching TRBD2. Germline V CDR1 and CDR2: MNHEY, SVGEGT. J was trimmed by 7 bases and V by 0 bases; bases with no gene match: 7. The CDR3 has 15 amino acids. CDR3 amino acids: CASSYSIASGTEQYF. For the CDR3, the DNA is TGTGCCAGCAGTTACTCGATCGCTAGCGGGACAGAGCAGTACTTC.